The entry below gives a single T cell receptor (beta chain) sequence along with its context. This entry is derived from a study of blood T cells in healthy people across ages. Primed by a sample-barcoded 5' primer and a J-beta primer mix, a second PCR proceeded for about 6 to 12 cycles. TCRdb fed the 5' RACE reads into MiXCR, producing one record per CDR3 protein. The table lists roughly 500,000 distinct CDR3 sequences, more than 20% of them singletons. The germline V gene has CDR1 LGHNA and CDR2 YNFKEQ. The CDR3 length is 15 residues. V dropped 2 bases and J dropped 7 bases, with 15 bases sitting between them. Another study also made use of these data, one on T cells of mothers and their children. From that report: The donors comprised six children and their three healthy Caucasian mothers.

The TCR sequence derives from a boy between 10 and 17 years old in good health. The specimen was blood. The chain recombines TRBV4-2 with TRBJ1-5; unclear D gene. As DNA, the CDR3 is TGTGCCAGCAGCCAAAACCGGGCCTCCGGACAGCCCCAGCATTTT. The encoded protein is CASSQNRASGQPQHF.